A selection of T cell receptor beta chains follows, all from one sample in a study of shared clonotypes between healthy human individuals. Profiling relied on immunoSEQ multiplex PCR, and the TCRdb table lists in-frame clones only, not all of them. Of about 530,000 clones listed, around 96% are singletons. The sample taken for sequencing was naive CD4+ T cells sorted from blood. The receptors stem from a woman aged 25 to 39 in good health. CDR3s include the opening cysteine and the closing phenylalanine or tryptophan. D genes are given only for firm matches. Not all rows give a size; the values are once, few, many and, for expanded clones, a class.

V: TRBV9; D: TRBD2; J: TRBJ2-1; size: .; CDR3: CASSGLKRGAYNEQFF; DNA: TGTGCCAGCAGCGGGTTGAAGCGGGGTGCCTACAATGAGCAGTTCTTC
V: TRBV2; D: .; J: TRBJ2-7; size: .; CDR3: CASSDQAFQEQYF; DNA: TGTGCCAGCAGTGACCAGGCCTTCCAAGAGCAGTACTTC
V: TRBV2; D: TRBD1; J: TRBJ2-1; size: .; CDR3: CASTRDSIYNEQFF; DNA: TGTGCCAGCACTAGGGACAGTATCTACAATGAGCAGTTCTTC
V: TRBV14; D: .; J: TRBJ1-1; size: .; CDR3: CASSRGPFTEAFF; DNA: TGTGCCAGCAGCCGAGGACCCTTTACTGAAGCTTTCTTT
V: TRBV7-3; D: TRBD2; J: TRBJ2-3; size: .; CDR3: CASRGGRASGTLDTQYF; DNA: TGTGCCAGCAGGGGCGGCCGGGCTAGCGGGACTTTAGATACGCAGTATTTT
V: TRBV5-4; D: .; J: TRBJ2-7; size: .; CDR3: CASSLVQGEQYF; DNA: TGTGCCAGCAGCTTGGTGCAGGGTGAGCAGTACTTC
V: TRBV4-1; D: .; J: TRBJ2-7; size: .; CDR3: CASSHTLRGRVSEQYF; DNA: TGCGCCAGCAGCCACACTCTCCGGGGCAGAGTTAGCGAGCAGTACTTC
V: TRBV5-1; D: TRBD1; J: TRBJ2-2; size: .; CDR3: CASSQEQGSNTGELFF; DNA: TGCGCCAGCAGCCAGGAACAGGGGTCAAACACCGGGGAGCTGTTTTTT
V: TRBV13; D: .; J: TRBJ1-2; size: .; CDR3: CASSLGQGNYGYTF; DNA: TGTGCCAGCAGCTTAGGGCAGGGGAACTATGGCTACACCTTC
V: TRBV27; D: .; J: TRBJ2-7; size: .; CDR3: CASSLRRGASYEQYF; DNA: TGTGCCAGCAGTTTAAGGCGCGGGGCATCTTACGAGCAGTACTTC
V: TRBV28; D: .; J: TRBJ1-5; size: .; CDR3: CASSLRSPQPQHF; DNA: TGTGCCAGCAGTTTACGTTCCCCCCAGCCCCAGCATTTT
V: TRBV5-5; D: .; J: TRBJ1-2; size: .; CDR3: CASSLGQGNIYGYTF; DNA: TGTGCCAGCAGCTTGGGTCAGGGGAATATATATGGCTACACCTTC
V: TRBV5-1; D: TRBD2; J: TRBJ2-3; size: .; CDR3: CASSLARRTSGSIYYRTDTQYF; DNA: TGCGCCAGCAGCTTGGCCCGTCGAACTAGCGGGAGCATATACTATAGGACAGATACGCAGTATTTT
V: TRBV27; D: .; J: TRBJ2-7; size: .; CDR3: CASSPPGRGYEQYF; DNA: TGTGCCAGCAGTCCCCCTGGAAGGGGCTACGAGCAGTACTTC
V: TRBV5-1; D: TRBD1; J: TRBJ1-6; size: .; CDR3: CASSTGTENNSPLHF; DNA: TGCGCCAGCAGCACCGGGACAGAGAATAATTCACCCCTCCACTTT
V: TRBV6-5; D: .; J: TRBJ2-7; size: .; CDR3: CASSYPIGPSYEQYF; DNA: TGTGCCAGCAGTTACCCAATAGGACCTTCCTACGAGCAGTACTTC
V: TRBV27; D: TRBD2; J: TRBJ2-3; size: .; CDR3: CASSLFRTSGLTDTQYF; DNA: TGTGCCAGCAGTTTATTCCGGACTAGCGGGCTCACAGATACGCAGTATTTT
V: TRBV19; D: TRBD1; J: TRBJ2-1; size: .; CDR3: CASSPGTENYNEQFF; DNA: TGTGCCAGTAGTCCCGGGACAGAGAATTACAATGAGCAGTTCTTC
V: TRBV27; D: .; J: TRBJ2-1; size: .; CDR3: CASTHPRGSEQFF; DNA: TGTGCCAGCACCCACCCCCGGGGCAGCGAGCAGTTCTTC
V: TRBV2; D: TRBD2; J: TRBJ2-5; size: .; CDR3: CASSQTSGSSQEQYF; DNA: TGTGCCAGCAGCCAAACTAGCGGGAGTTCTCAAGAGCAGTACTTC
V: TRBV5-1; D: .; J: TRBJ1-5; size: .; CDR3: CASSFGGYSNQPQHF; DNA: TGCGCCAGCAGCTTTGGCGGATATAGCAATCAGCCCCAGCATTTT
V: TRBV4-1; D: .; J: TRBJ1-1; size: .; CDR3: CASSQVFFRGWNTEAFF; DNA: TGCGCCAGCAGCCAAGTTTTTTTCAGGGGCTGGAACACTGAAGCTTTCTTT
V: TRBV5-1; D: TRBD1; J: TRBJ2-7; size: .; CDR3: CASSTTGTGVYEQYF; DNA: TGCGCCAGCAGTACTACCGGGACAGGGGTCTACGAGCAGTACTTC
V: TRBV6-5; D: TRBD1; J: TRBJ1-1; size: .; CDR3: CASSYHRGEYTEAFF; DNA: TGTGCCAGCAGTTACCACAGGGGGGAATACACTGAAGCTTTCTTT
V: TRBV2; D: .; J: TRBJ2-2; size: few; CDR3: CASSENLSWATNTGELFF; DNA: TGTGCCAGCAGTGAAAACCTATCCTGGGCGACGAACACCGGGGAGCTGTTTTTT
V: TRBV5-1; D: .; J: TRBJ2-7; size: .; CDR3: CASSPRHGANHEQYF; DNA: TGCGCCAGCAGCCCACGTCACGGGGCCAACCACGAGCAGTACTTC
V: TRBV19; D: TRBD2; J: TRBJ2-3; size: .; CDR3: CASSGVAGVATDTQYF; DNA: TGTGCCAGTAGTGGGGTAGCGGGAGTTGCCACAGATACGCAGTATTTT
V: TRBV5-1; D: .; J: TRBJ2-5; size: .; CDR3: CASSIRGSGPEETQYF; DNA: TGCGCCAGCAGCATCCGGGGCTCCGGACCGGAGGAGACCCAGTACTTC
V: TRBV7-2; D: .; J: TRBJ2-7; size: .; CDR3: CASSLVQASQYEQYF; DNA: TGTGCCAGCAGCTTAGTCCAGGCATCACAGTACGAGCAGTACTTC
V: TRBV4-2; D: .; J: TRBJ1-5; size: .; CDR3: CASSQAEGQPQHF; DNA: TGTGCCAGCAGCCAGGCCGAGGGTCAGCCCCAGCATTTT
V: TRBV7-2; D: .; J: TRBJ2-7; size: .; CDR3: CASSFLGVSSYEQYF; DNA: TGTGCCAGCAGCTTCTTGGGGGTCTCCTCCTACGAGCAGTACTTC
V: TRBV6-1; D: TRBD1; J: TRBJ1-1; size: .; CDR3: CASSDLKTGDLNTEAFF; DNA: TGTGCCAGCAGTGACCTGAAAACAGGGGACCTGAACACTGAAGCTTTCTTT
V: TRBV6-5; D: .; J: TRBJ2-5; size: .; CDR3: CASSTRTLGTQYF; DNA: TGTGCCAGCAGTACAAGGACCTTGGGGACCCAGTACTTC
V: TRBV5-6; D: .; J: TRBJ1-1; size: .; CDR3: CASVRSWEIGEAFF; DNA: TGTGCCAGCGTCAGATCGTGGGAAATCGGTGAAGCTTTCTTT
V: TRBV28; D: TRBD2; J: TRBJ2-7; size: .; CDR3: CASSSSSGSSYEQYF; DNA: TGTGCCAGCAGTTCCAGTAGCGGGAGCTCCTACGAGCAGTACTTC
V: TRBV28; D: .; J: TRBJ2-7; size: .; CDR3: CASSFRDLAYPHF; DNA: TGTGCCAGCAGTTTCCGTGATCTAGCGTATCCCCACTTC
V: TRBV5-8; D: TRBD2; J: TRBJ2-2; size: once; CDR3: CASSLGREFTGELFF; DNA: TGTGCCAGCAGCTTAGGGCGGGAGTTTACCGGGGAGCTGTTTTTT
V: TRBV5-1; D: .; J: TRBJ2-5; size: .; CDR3: CASSIQETQYF; DNA: TGCGCCAGCAGTATCCAAGAGACCCAGTACTTC
V: TRBV18; D: .; J: TRBJ1-5; size: .; CDR3: CASSPGNQPQHF; DNA: TGTGCCAGCTCACCAGGAAATCAGCCCCAGCATTTT
V: TRBV7-2; D: .; J: TRBJ1-2; size: .; CDR3: CASSFDRNYGYAF; DNA: TGTGCCAGCAGCTTCGACAGGAACTATGGCTACGCCTTC
V: TRBV7-7; D: .; J: TRBJ2-3; size: .; CDR3: CASSTRSGGGDTQYF; DNA: TGTGCCAGCAGTACTAGGTCCGGTGGCGGTGATACGCAGTATTTT
V: TRBV6-6; D: TRBD1; J: TRBJ1-2; size: .; CDR3: CASSYPTGGYYGYTF; DNA: TGTGCCAGCAGTTATCCTACAGGGGGGTACTATGGCTACACCTTC
V: TRBV28; D: .; J: TRBJ2-7; size: few; CDR3: CASGTYEQYF; DNA: TGTGCCAGCGGAACCTACGAGCAGTACTTC
V: TRBV30; D: TRBD1; J: TRBJ2-2; size: .; CDR3: CAWRPGTGNRERGTGELFF; DNA: TGTGCCTGGCGACCCGGGACAGGGAATCGTGAGAGAGGCACCGGGGAGCTGTTTTTT
V: TRBV19; D: TRBD1; J: TRBJ2-5; size: .; CDR3: CASSPLQGAGQTQYF; DNA: TGTGCCAGTTCCCCCCTGCAGGGGGCGGGTCAGACCCAGTACTTC
V: TRBV6-1; D: TRBD2; J: TRBJ2-1; size: once; CDR3: CASRTPSGYNEQFF; DNA: TGTGCCAGCCGCACCCCTAGCGGTTATAATGAGCAGTTCTTC
V: TRBV2; D: .; J: TRBJ1-2; size: .; CDR3: CASRTANYGYTF; DNA: TGTGCCAGCAGGACAGCAAACTATGGCTACACCTTC
V: TRBV20-1; D: .; J: TRBJ1-1; size: .; CDR3: CSATGKFPAFF; DNA: TGCAGTGCTACAGGGAAATTTCCAGCTTTCTTT
V: TRBV5-1; D: .; J: TRBJ2-2; size: .; CDR3: CASSLALVDTGELFF; DNA: TGCGCCAGCAGCTTGGCGCTAGTAGACACCGGGGAGCTGTTTTTT
V: TRBV6-6; D: TRBD1; J: TRBJ2-2; size: .; CDR3: CAWQTGGITGELFF; DNA: TGTGCCTGGCAGACAGGGGGCATCACCGGGGAGCTGTTTTTT
V: TRBV6-5; D: TRBD2; J: TRBJ2-7; size: .; CDR3: CATATSGDSYEQYF; DNA: TGTGCCACCGCTACTAGCGGGGACTCCTACGAGCAGTACTTC
V: TRBV18; D: .; J: TRBJ1-1; size: once; CDR3: CASSTGETEAFF; DNA: TGTGCCAGCTCGACAGGAGAGACTGAAGCTTTCTTT
V: TRBV5-8; D: .; J: TRBJ2-2; size: .; CDR3: CASSSTNTGELFF; DNA: TGTGCCAGCAGCTCCACAAACACCGGGGAGCTGTTTTTT
V: TRBV5-1; D: .; J: TRBJ1-5; size: once; CDR3: CASSLWSRTLNQPQHF; DNA: TGCGCCAGCAGCTTGTGGTCTAGGACCCTCAATCAGCCCCAGCATTTT
V: TRBV11-2; D: .; J: TRBJ2-2; size: .; CDR3: CASSGRGLVPGELFF; DNA: TGTGCCAGCTCGGGGAGGGGGTTGGTTCCCGGGGAGCTGTTTTTT
V: TRBV18; D: .; J: TRBJ1-2; size: .; CDR3: CASSPGGRSFYGYTF; DNA: TGTGCCAGCTCACCAGGGGGACGCTCCTTCTATGGCTACACCTTC